This TCR beta chain was found in a study of blood T cell repertoires in COVID-19. As for the study in general: In each case, the material was cDNA or gDNA derived from T cells, B-cell-depleted T cells, or PBMCs.

Germline values: CDR1 SEHNR, CDR2 FQNEAQ (reference sequence). V was cut by 5 bases and J by 4 bases, with 8 bases left in between. This CDR3 region has 12 residues. Participants were aged roughly 18 to 90 years, lived in over 20 US areas, and enrolled virtually. Symptom resolution, clearance, or two negative PCRs marked the recovered donors of Cohort 3. Authors' analysis steps: Reference gene primer amplification in the assay estimated nucleated cell counts. This table comes from immunoSEQ multiplex PCR, and its TCRdb copy is limited to in-frame clones, with some not included. That table is the source of V, J and clone size, and D and trimming were worked out from the DNA. This sample has around 250,000 clones, with more than 75% found just once.

J is TRBJ2-5 and V is TRBV7-9; tentative D call: TRBD2 (5 bases). The source material was PBMCs or T cells enriched from blood (not recorded which). The source of this sequence is a woman in her 50s who had recovered from COVID-19. The CDR3 protein is CASSLLGETQYF. The DNA of the CDR3 is TGTGCCAGCAGCCTACTAGGAGAGACCCAGTACTTC.